These T cell receptor beta chains were read from a single sample in a study of siplizumab effects on memory and regulatory T cells. This table comes from immunoSEQ multiplex PCR, and its TCRdb copy is limited to in-frame clones, with some not included. The repertoire has about 100,000 clones, more than 90% of them found once; the top ten carry approximately 0.15%. Sequences were obtained from CD4+ T cells sorted from blood. The receptors were gathered from a human donor in good health. Both conserved end residues are part of each CDR3. The order of the fields is clone size, V gene, D gene, J gene, CDR3 DNA, CDR3 protein. The D gene is left open where the match is weak. Not all rows give a size; the values are once, few, many and, for expanded clones, a class.

>-|TRBV7-2|-|TRBJ2-7
TGTGCCAGCAGCCCGCGCGACAAGGGTGCCTACGAGCAGTACTTC
CASSPRDKGAYEQYF
>-|TRBV18|-|TRBJ1-2
TGTGCCAGCTCACCAACGGGGAATGGCTACACCTTC
CASSPTGNGYTF
>-|TRBV6-5|TRBD2|TRBJ2-3
TGTGCCAGCAGTACTAGCGGGGGGGTCACAGATACGCAGTATTTT
CASSTSGGVTDTQYF
>-|TRBV7-2|-|TRBJ1-2
TGTGCCAGCAGCCTTGACAGTTATGGCTACACCTTC
CASSLDSYGYTF
>-|TRBV4-3|TRBD1|TRBJ2-7
TGCGCCAGCAGCCAAGGTTCGGTACAGGGGAACGAGCAGTACTTC
CASSQGSVQGNEQYF
>-|TRBV29-1|-|TRBJ1-1
TGCAGCGTTTTAATGGGAGGCAACACTGAAGCTTTCTTT
CSVLMGGNTEAFF
>-|TRBV5-6|-|TRBJ2-3
TGTGCCAGCAGCTTGTTCGGAGACAGAAACACAGATACGCAGTATTTT
CASSLFGDRNTDTQYF
>-|TRBV11-2|-|TRBJ2-3
TGTGCCAGCAGCCATACGATCCTGGGGGAATGGACAGATACGCAGTATTTT
CASSHTILGEWTDTQYF
>-|TRBV7-3|TRBD2|TRBJ2-1
TGTGCCAGCAGCCGACTAGCGGGCGCCAGGGAAGAGCAGTTCTTC
CASSRLAGAREEQFF
>-|TRBV6-5|-|TRBJ2-1
TGTGCCACCGAAGACCGGAGCTCCTACAATGAGCAGTTCTTC
CATEDRSSYNEQFF
>-|TRBV2|-|TRBJ1-1
TGTGCCAGCAGTGACAGACGGTCCGATATCACTGAAGCTTTCTTT
CASSDRRSDITEAFF
>-|TRBV7-3|-|TRBJ1-1
TGTGCCAGCAGCTTAAACCCACCTCCTGTTACTGAAGCTTTCTTT
CASSLNPPPVTEAFF
>-|TRBV19|-|TRBJ1-3
TGTGCCAGTAGTATTGCAGGGCCGGGTTTTGGAAACACCATATATTTT
CASSIAGPGFGNTIYF
>-|TRBV7-9|TRBD1|TRBJ1-6
TGTGCCAGCAGCTCCCTCCGGGACAGATATAATTCACCCCTCCACTTT
CASSSLRDRYNSPLHF
>-|TRBV7-6|-|TRBJ1-1
TGTGCCAGCAGCTTAGGTCCGTTGAACACTGAAGCTTTCTTT
CASSLGPLNTEAFF
>once|TRBV7-9|TRBD1|TRBJ1-2
TGTGCCAGCAGCGGATACAGGGGCCTTACTAACCTAAACTATGGCTACACCTTC
CASSGYRGLTNLNYGYTF
>-|TRBV5-6|-|TRBJ1-2
TGTGCCAGCAGCCTGGACAGTACCTTCGGCTATGGCTACACCTTC
CASSLDSTFGYGYTF
>-|TRBV5-1|TRBD2|TRBJ2-1
TGCGCCAGCAGCTTGGAAGCGGGGGGGCATGTGCAGTTCTTC
CASSLEAGGHVQFF
>-|TRBV6-5|TRBD2|TRBJ2-1
TGTGCCAGCAGTTACAGCGGGGTGTACAATGAGCAGTTCTTC
CASSYSGVYNEQFF
>few|TRBV28|-|TRBJ1-5
TGTGCCAGCAGCATTGGGACGTCTTTGCAGCCCCAGCATTTT
CASSIGTSLQPQHF
>-|TRBV2|-|TRBJ1-4
TGTGCCAGCAGTGACTCGGGGGCGTCCAATGAAAAACTGTTTTTT
CASSDSGASNEKLFF
>-|TRBV28|-|TRBJ2-7
TGTGCCAGCAGTTACGGATCCACCTACGAGCAGTACTTC
CASSYGSTYEQYF
>-|TRBV6-5|-|TRBJ2-3
TGTGCCAGCAGTTACTCGCCCATGGATACGCAGTATTTT
CASSYSPMDTQYF
>-|TRBV21-1|-|TRBJ2-7
TGTGCCAGCAGCAAGCGGCTAGCGACGAGCTCCTACGAGCAGTACTTC
CASSKRLATSSYEQYF
>once|TRBV9|-|TRBJ2-3
TGTGCCAGCAGCGTTGCTCAGTCAGATACGCAGTATTTT
CASSVAQSDTQYF
>-|TRBV7-3|-|TRBJ2-3
TGTGCCAGCAGCTTATGGGCTACTCAAACAGATACGCAGTATTTT
CASSLWATQTDTQYF
>-|TRBV5-5|-|TRBJ2-7
TGTGCCAGCAGCTTGTCCGAGTCAGGGCCGACCTACGAGCAGTACTTC
CASSLSESGPTYEQYF
>-|TRBV28|-|TRBJ2-2
TGTGCCAGCCATGCAAAGGGTAAAGCGGAGCTGTTTTTT
CASHAKGKAELFF
>-|TRBV2|-|TRBJ2-7
TGTGCCAGCAGAAAGGAGGGGGCCGGCTACGAGCAGTACTTC
CASRKEGAGYEQYF
>-|TRBV28|-|TRBJ1-2
TGTGCCAGCATCCCAGTGGGGGGTGGCTACACCTTC
CASIPVGGGYTF
>-|TRBV6-5|-|TRBJ1-1
TGTGCCAGCAGTGTCGGAAACACTGAAGCTTTCTTT
CASSVGNTEAFF
>-|TRBV19|-|TRBJ1-6
TGTGCCAGTAGTAAAAACAGGGTGGGCTCACCCCTCCACTTT
CASSKNRVGSPLHF
>-|TRBV11-2|-|TRBJ2-3
TGTGCCAGCAGCCCCATTGGTTCGGGGCCCCGGGGTAATACGCAGTATTTT
CASSPIGSGPRGNTQYF
>-|TRBV30|-|TRBJ2-5
TGTGCCTGGCGGGCGGAGGGGACCCAGTACTTC
CAWRAEGTQYF
>-|TRBV30|TRBD1|TRBJ1-4
TGTGCCTTCTCGGGGACAGGACAGGAAAAACTGTTTTTT
CAFSGTGQEKLFF
>-|TRBV7-2|-|TRBJ2-7
TGTGCCAGCAGCCAAGCACAGGCCTCCTACGAGCAGTACTTC
CASSQAQASYEQYF
>once|TRBV10-3|-|TRBJ1-1
TGTGCCATCAGTGAGCCCGGTCGCTCTGAAGCTTTCTTT
CAISEPGRSEAFF
>-|TRBV6-4|-|TRBJ1-6
TGTGCCAGCAGTGACTCCAGGTTCGCAGGGCTGAATTCACCCCTCCACTTT
CASSDSRFAGLNSPLHF
>-|TRBV6-7|-|TRBJ2-2
TGTGCCAGCAGGAGCACAGGGAACACCGGGGAGCTGTTTTTT
CASRSTGNTGELFF
>-|TRBV10-1|-|TRBJ2-3
TGCGCCAGCAGTGATGGGGCGGTCGCAGATACGCAGTATTTT
CASSDGAVADTQYF
>-|TRBV10-3|-|TRBJ1-4
TGTGCCATCAGTGAACGGCAGGGATGGGAGGAAAAACTGTTTTTT
CAISERQGWEEKLFF
>-|TRBV6-5|TRBD1|TRBJ2-5
TGTGCCAGCAGTTACACTGGGACAGCACTCCAAGAGACCCAGTACTTC
CASSYTGTALQETQYF
>-|TRBV7-3|-|TRBJ2-3
TGTGCCAGCAGTCCAGGACTGGCCCCCGGCACAGATACGCAGTATTTT
CASSPGLAPGTDTQYF
>-|TRBV27|-|TRBJ1-2
TGTGCCAGCAGTTTATTAGGGGCGCATGGCTACACCTTC
CASSLLGAHGYTF
>once|TRBV4-1|TRBD2|TRBJ2-3
TGCGCCAGCAGCCAGGGAATTATTAGCGGGGGGTACACAGATACGCAGTATTTT
CASSQGIISGGYTDTQYF
>-|TRBV11-1|TRBD2|TRBJ2-1
TGTGCCAGCAGCTTACGCGGTCTAGCGGGGGGGCCAAGCGAGGAGCAGTTCTTC
CASSLRGLAGGPSEEQFF
>-|TRBV6-5|-|TRBJ1-5
TGTGCCAGCAGCACAGGGAGTTCTCAGCATTTT
CASSTGSSQHF
>-|TRBV6-6|-|TRBJ1-2
TGTGCCAGCAGTTTCACAGGGTCCTATGGCTACACCTTC
CASSFTGSYGYTF
>-|TRBV19|-|TRBJ1-3
TGTGCCACCCGGACGAGCTCTGGAAACACCATATATTTT
CATRTSSGNTIYF
>-|TRBV7-2|TRBD2|TRBJ2-3
TGTGCCAGCAGCTTAGCCAGCGGGGGGGCCTTGGATACGCAGTATTTT
CASSLASGGALDTQYF
>-|TRBV5-6|-|TRBJ2-5
TGTGCCAGCAGCTCCAGAGAGACCCAGTACTTC
CASSSRETQYF
>-|TRBV7-2|-|TRBJ1-3
TGTGCCAGCAGCTTGCAGTCATTTTTGTCTGGAAACACCATATATTTT
CASSLQSFLSGNTIYF
>once|TRBV7-3|-|TRBJ2-5
TGTGCCAGCAGGGTGGGACATGCTATGGAGACCCAGTACTTC
CASRVGHAMETQYF
>-|TRBV23-1|TRBD1|TRBJ2-5
TGCGCCAGCAGTCAATCGTTTGACGACAGGGTGCGCGAGACCCAGTACTTC
CASSQSFDDRVRETQYF
>-|TRBV4-1|TRBD2|TRBJ2-3
TGCGCCAGCAGCCAAGTACAAGCGGGGGGGCTAGATACGCAGTATTTT
CASSQVQAGGLDTQYF
>once|TRBV18|-|TRBJ2-5
TGTGCCAGCCTCCGGGACTCAAAAGAGACCCAGTACTTC
CASLRDSKETQYF
>-|TRBV5-4|-|TRBJ1-6
TGTGCCAGCAGCCACGACCGGAGGTCCTATAATTCACCCCTCCACTTT
CASSHDRRSYNSPLHF
>-|TRBV19|-|TRBJ2-2
TGTGCCAGTAGGGCCTTATCTAGTGCGTTTCGGGCCGCGAACACCGGGGAGCTGTTTTTT
CASRALSSAFRAANTGELFF
>-|TRBV19|-|TRBJ2-3
TGTGCCAGTAGTATATCAGTAATAGGGGTGCCGTATTTT
CASSISVIGVPYF